Here is one T cell receptor (beta chain) with its context. In this sample, this clonotype turned up many times. Its antigen remains unidentified. The record has no base qualities; no much larger clone is one base away. The healthy controls were volunteers from blood banks in Maryland, USA. Unsorted PBMC libraries were generated from 2 million PBMCs stored in RNAlater at -80 °C until RNA extraction. Peripheral blood was subjected to Ficoll-Hypaque density gradient centrifugation to isolate PBMCs, which were then cryopreserved in liquid nitrogen. cDNA was synthesized by template-switch 5'RACE using a primer with a 10-nucleotide random unique molecular identifier that tagged each TCR transcript. Every sequencing run yielded over 170 million TCR-beta sequences covering 15-18 subjects. The RNeasy kit was used for extraction of total RNA. Using the KAPA Real-time Library Amplification kit, TCR-beta VDJ regions were amplified with primers for the TCR constant region and the 5'RACE anchor. A first PCR added sample indexes and Illumina adaptors, after which a second PCR increased the library yield. After Ampure bead purification, the TCR product of roughly 650 bp was size-selected on a 2% E-gel SizeSelection system. Before pooling, libraries had their quality checked on a Bioanalyzer, their concentration measured with Qubit, and their quantity determined with the Kapa Library Quantification kit. Paired-end 2 x 150 bp sequencing of the libraries was performed on an Illumina HiSeq 2500. To increase sequence diversity, 25-30% phiX was spiked into each library pool. Under the source paper's analysis protocol: Quality-filtered reads were processed with the UMI-based MiGEC pipeline, which removed over 75% of raw TCR sequences during error correction. VDJ genes were aligned to IMGT germline references, and each clonotype was defined by a unique CDR3 amino acid sequence together with V-J genes. Clonal expansion, Shannon diversity and CDR3 relatedness (CalcPairwiseDistances, ClusterSamples) were evaluated with VDJtools, and phylogenetic trees were built with CLCbio workbench. Clones with at least 8 unique UMIs were defined as expanded, with this threshold being based on coefficient-of-variation modelling across technical triplicates. TCRdb redid the processing of the public reads, applying fastp at Q25 and MiXCR, and retained in-frame beta chains. Rows with one shared CDR3 protein collapse into an entry with the most common genes and DNA. TCRdb's processing, not the authors' own work, is the source of the V and J calls. The table for this sample lists around 80,000 distinct CDR3 sequences; 10% of them were counted only once. The leading ten clones occupy roughly 1.8% of the sample.

The CDR3 runs 11 amino acids, cysteine and phenylalanine included. Of the read, only the CDR3 DNA is kept; its 33 bases are in frame from base 1. Taken from the germline V gene, the CDR1 and CDR2 loops are SGHDN and FVKESK. Deletion took 2 bases off V and 5 bases off J, with a span of 4 bases between the germline ends. This sample stems from a study of neurological immune-mediated disorders (dated by TCRdb to the late 2010s). For the wider study: The study compared peripheral blood TCR-beta repertoires of HTLV-I-associated myelopathy (HAM/TSP) patients, multiple sclerosis patients and healthy controls using UMI-based sequencing. The cohort was made up of 68 subjects, consisting of around 14 HAM/TSP patients, some 35 multiple sclerosis patients and about 20 healthy controls. The roughly 110 TCR-beta libraries included longitudinal samples, technical triplicates and paired sorted CD4+ and CD8+ T-cell subsets alongside PBMC samples. Study-wide findings and limitations: Across subjects, expanded clones never shared an identical CDR3 amino acid sequence, which suggests that the TCR-beta repertoires in every group were private. TCR clonal expansion was highest in HAM/TSP patients and lowest in MS patients, with MS patients falling below even healthy controls.

The origin of this receptor is a man aged 40-55 years in good health. The chain links TRBV14 with TRBJ2-7; no D gene call is confident. Source material: PBMCs. CDR3 sequence: CASSQIHEQYF. In nucleotides, the sequence is TGTGCCAGCAGCCAAATCCACGAGCAGTACTTC.